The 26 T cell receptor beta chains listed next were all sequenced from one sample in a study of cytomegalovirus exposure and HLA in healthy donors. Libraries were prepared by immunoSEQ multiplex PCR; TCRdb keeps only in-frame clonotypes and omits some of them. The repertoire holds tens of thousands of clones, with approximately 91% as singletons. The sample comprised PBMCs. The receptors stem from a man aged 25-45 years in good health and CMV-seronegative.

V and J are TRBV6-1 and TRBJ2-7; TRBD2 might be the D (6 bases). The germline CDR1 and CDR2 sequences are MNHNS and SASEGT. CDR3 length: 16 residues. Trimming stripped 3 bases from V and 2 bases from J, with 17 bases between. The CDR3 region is CASSEYSGRFTYEQYF. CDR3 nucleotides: TGTGCCAGCAGTGAGTATAGCGGTAGATTCACCTACGAGCAGTACTTC.

Written as DNA, the CDR3 is TGTGCCAGCTCACCACCAGGGGATCGCTCTGGCGAGCAGTACTTC. This translates into CASSPPGDRSGEQYF. The chain joins TRBV18 to TRBJ2-7; D is possibly TRBD1 (5 bases). V was clipped by 0 bases and J by 6 bases, with 15 bases between them. CDR3 length equals 15 residues. Per the germline V gene, CDR1 is KGHSH and CDR2 is LQKENI.

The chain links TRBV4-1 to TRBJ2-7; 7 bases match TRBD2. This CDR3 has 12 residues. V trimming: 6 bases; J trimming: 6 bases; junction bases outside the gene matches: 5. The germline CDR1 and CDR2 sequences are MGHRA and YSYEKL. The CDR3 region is CASSSGGGEQYF. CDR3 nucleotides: TGCGCCAGCAGTTCCGGCGGGGGCGAGCAGTACTTC.

The CDR3 loop is CASSLAPDTQYF. For the CDR3, the DNA is TGTGCCAGCTCCCTAGCCCCAGATACGCAGTATTTT. The V and J genes are TRBV6-5 and TRBJ2-3, with D possibly being TRBD2 (5 bases). Trimming took off 8 bases at V and 4 bases at J, with 10 bases between the two ends. Germline V CDR1 and CDR2: MNHEY, SVGAGI. This CDR3 has 12 residues.

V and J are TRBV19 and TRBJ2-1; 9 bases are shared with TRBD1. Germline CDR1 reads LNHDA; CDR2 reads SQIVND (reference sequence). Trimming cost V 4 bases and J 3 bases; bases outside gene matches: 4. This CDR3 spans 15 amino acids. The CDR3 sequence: CASSKQGADYNEQFF. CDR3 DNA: TGTGCCAGTAGTAAACAGGGGGCAGACTACAATGAGCAGTTCTTC.

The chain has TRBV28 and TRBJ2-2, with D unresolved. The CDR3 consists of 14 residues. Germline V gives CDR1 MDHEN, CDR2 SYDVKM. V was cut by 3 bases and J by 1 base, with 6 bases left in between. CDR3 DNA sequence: TGTGCCAGCAGTTTTCCAGGGAACACCGGGGAGCTGTTTTTT. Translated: CASSFPGNTGELFF.

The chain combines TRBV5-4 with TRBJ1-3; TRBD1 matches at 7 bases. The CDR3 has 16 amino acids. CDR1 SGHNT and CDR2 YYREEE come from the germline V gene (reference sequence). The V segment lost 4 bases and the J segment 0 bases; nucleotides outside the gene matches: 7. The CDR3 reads CASSGSGGISGNTIYF. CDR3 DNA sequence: TGTGCCAGCAGCGGATCAGGGGGAATCTCTGGAAACACCATATATTTT.

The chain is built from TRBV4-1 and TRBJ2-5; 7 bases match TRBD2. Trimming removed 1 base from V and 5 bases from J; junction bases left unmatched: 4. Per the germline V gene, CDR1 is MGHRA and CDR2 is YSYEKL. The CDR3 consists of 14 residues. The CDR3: CASSQVVREETQYF. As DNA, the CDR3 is TGCGCCAGCAGCCAAGTGGTGCGGGAGGAGACCCAGTACTTC.

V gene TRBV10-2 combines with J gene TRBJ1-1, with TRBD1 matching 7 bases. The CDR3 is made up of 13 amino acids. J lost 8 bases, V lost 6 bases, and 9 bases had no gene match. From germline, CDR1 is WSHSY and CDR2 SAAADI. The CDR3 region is CASRATGEGEAFF. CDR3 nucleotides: TGCGCCAGCAGGGCTACAGGGGAAGGAGAAGCTTTCTTT.

The CDR3 DNA reads TGTGCCAGCAGCTTAGTAGGGGACAGTTTAGATACGCAGTATTTT. This gives the protein CASSLVGDSLDTQYF. This sequence joins TRBV7-2 and TRBJ2-3, with 7 bases identical to TRBD1. Germline CDR1 SGHTA, CDR2 FQGNSA. V lost 1 base and J lost 5; bases outside the gene matches: 6. The CDR3 loop spans 15 amino acids.

CDR3 in amino acids: CASSLPGTATYGYTF. The CDR3 DNA is TGTGCCAGCAGTTTGCCTGGGACAGCCACTTATGGCTACACCTTC. The rearrangement joins TRBV28 to TRBJ1-2, with TRBD1 matching over 7 bases. This CDR3 region has 15 residues. Trimming removed 3 bases from V and 5 bases from J; junction bases left unmatched: 9. The V gene's germline CDR1 is MDHEN and CDR2 SYDVKM.

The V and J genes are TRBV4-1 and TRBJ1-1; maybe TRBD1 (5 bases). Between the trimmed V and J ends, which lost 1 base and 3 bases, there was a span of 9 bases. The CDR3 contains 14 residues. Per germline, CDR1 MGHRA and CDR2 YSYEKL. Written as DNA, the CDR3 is TGCGCCAGCAGCCAAGCGGGCAGGGACACTGAAGCTTTCTTT. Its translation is CASSQAGRDTEAFF.

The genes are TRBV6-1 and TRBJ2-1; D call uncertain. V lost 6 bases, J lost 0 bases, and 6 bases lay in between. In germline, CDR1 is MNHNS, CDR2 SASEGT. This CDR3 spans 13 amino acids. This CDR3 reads CASRSSSYNEQFF. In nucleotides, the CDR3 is TGTGCCAGCAGGTCTAGCTCCTACAATGAGCAGTTCTTC.

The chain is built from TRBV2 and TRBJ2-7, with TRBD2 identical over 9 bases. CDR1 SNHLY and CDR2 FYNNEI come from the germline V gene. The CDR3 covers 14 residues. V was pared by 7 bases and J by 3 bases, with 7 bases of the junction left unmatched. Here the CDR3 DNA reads TGTGCCAGCAAGGGTAGCGGGAGATTCTACGAGCAGTACTTC. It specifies CASKGSGRFYEQYF.

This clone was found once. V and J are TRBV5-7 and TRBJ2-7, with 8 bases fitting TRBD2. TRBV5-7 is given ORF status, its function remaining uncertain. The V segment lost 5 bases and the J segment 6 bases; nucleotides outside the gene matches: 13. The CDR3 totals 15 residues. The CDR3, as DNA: TGTGCCAGCAGTTCACCATCGGGGGGGGTAGGCGAGCAGTACTTC. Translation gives CASSSPSGGVGEQYF.

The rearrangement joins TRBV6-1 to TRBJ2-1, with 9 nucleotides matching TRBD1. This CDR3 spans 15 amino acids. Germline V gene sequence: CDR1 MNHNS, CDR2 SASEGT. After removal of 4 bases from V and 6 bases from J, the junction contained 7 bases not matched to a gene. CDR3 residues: CASSGTGAPSNEQFF. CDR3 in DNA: TGTGCCAGCAGTGGGACAGGGGCCCCCAGCAATGAGCAGTTCTTC.

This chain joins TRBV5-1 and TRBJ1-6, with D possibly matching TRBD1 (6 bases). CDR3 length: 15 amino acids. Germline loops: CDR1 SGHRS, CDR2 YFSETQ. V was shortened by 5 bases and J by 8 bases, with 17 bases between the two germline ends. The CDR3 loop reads CASRKYRVEDSPLHF. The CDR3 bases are TGCGCCAGCAGGAAATACAGGGTGGAGGATTCACCCCTCCACTTT.

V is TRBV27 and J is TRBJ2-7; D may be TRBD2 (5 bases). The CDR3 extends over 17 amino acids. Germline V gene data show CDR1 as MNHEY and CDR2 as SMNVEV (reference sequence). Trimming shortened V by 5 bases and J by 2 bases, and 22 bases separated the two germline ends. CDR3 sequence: CASSPPAGAAIPYEQYF. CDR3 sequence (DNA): TGTGCCAGCAGTCCGCCCGCTGGAGCGGCGATACCCTACGAGCAGTACTTC.

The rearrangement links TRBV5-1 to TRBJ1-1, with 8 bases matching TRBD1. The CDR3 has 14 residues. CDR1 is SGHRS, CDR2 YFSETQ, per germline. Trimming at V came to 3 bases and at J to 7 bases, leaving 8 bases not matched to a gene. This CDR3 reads CASSSTGGVNEAFF. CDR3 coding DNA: TGCGCCAGCAGCTCCACAGGGGGAGTGAATGAAGCTTTCTTT.

The CDR3 region is CASSLSLSSETQYF. DNA of the CDR3: TGTGCCAGCAGTTTATCGCTTAGTTCAGAGACCCAGTACTTC. V is TRBV28 and J is TRBJ2-5; unclear D gene. V was shortened by 1 base and J by 4 bases, with 10 bases between the two germline ends. Germline V gene data show CDR1 as MDHEN and CDR2 as SYDVKM. The CDR3 runs to 14 residues. Together with reference TRBV28 and TRBJ2-5, the CDR3 gives the full variable domain: DVKVTQSSRYLVKRTGEKVFLECVQDMDHENMFWYRQDPGLGLRLIYFSYDVKMKEKGDIPEGYSVSREKKERFSLILESASTNQTSMYLCASSLSLSSETQYFGPGTRLLVL.

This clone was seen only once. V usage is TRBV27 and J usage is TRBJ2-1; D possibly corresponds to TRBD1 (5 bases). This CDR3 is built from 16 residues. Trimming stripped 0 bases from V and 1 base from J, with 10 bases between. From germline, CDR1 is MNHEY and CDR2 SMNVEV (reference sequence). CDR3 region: CASSLSRGGSYNEQFF. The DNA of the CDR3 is TGTGCCAGCAGTTTATCAAGGGGTGGGTCCTACAATGAGCAGTTCTTC.

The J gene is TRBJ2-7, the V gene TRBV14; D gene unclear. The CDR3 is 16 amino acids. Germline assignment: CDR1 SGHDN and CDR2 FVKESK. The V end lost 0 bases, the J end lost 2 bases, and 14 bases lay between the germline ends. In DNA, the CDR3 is TGTGCCAGCAGCCAAGATTGGTACCATAACACCTACGAGCAGTACTTC. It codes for CASSQDWYHNTYEQYF.

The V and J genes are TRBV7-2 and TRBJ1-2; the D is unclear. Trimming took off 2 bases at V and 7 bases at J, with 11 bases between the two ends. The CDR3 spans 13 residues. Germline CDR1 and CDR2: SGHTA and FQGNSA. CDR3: CASSLNRDGGYTF. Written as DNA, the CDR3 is TGTGCCAGCAGCTTAAATCGGGATGGTGGCTACACCTTC. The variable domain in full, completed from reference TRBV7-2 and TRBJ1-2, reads GAGVSQSPSNKVTEKGKDVELRCDPISGHTALYWYRQSLGQGLEFLIYFQGNSAPDKSGLPSDRFSAERTGGSVSTLTIQRTQQEDSAVYLCASSLNRDGGYTFGSGTRLTVV.

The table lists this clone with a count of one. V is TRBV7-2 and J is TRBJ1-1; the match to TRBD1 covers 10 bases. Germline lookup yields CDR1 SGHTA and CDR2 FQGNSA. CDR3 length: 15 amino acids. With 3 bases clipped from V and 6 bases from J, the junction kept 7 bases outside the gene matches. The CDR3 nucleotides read TGTGCCAGCAGCTTGAGGACAGGGGGTTCCCCTGAAGCTTTCTTT. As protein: CASSLRTGGSPEAFF.

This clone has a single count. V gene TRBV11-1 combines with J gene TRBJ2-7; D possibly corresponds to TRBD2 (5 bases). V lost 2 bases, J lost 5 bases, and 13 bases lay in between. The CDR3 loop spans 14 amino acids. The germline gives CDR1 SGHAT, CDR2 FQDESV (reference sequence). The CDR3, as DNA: TGTGCCAGCAGCTTATGGGGAGAGTCGCACGAGCAGTACTTC. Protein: CASSLWGESHEQYF.

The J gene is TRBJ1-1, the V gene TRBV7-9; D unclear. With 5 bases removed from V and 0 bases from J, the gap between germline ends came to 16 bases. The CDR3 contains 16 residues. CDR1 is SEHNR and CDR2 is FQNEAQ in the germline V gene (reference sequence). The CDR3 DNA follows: TGTGCCAGCAGCCCCCGTTTTTCTCGGGTGAACACTGAAGCTTTCTTT. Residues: CASSPRFSRVNTEAFF.